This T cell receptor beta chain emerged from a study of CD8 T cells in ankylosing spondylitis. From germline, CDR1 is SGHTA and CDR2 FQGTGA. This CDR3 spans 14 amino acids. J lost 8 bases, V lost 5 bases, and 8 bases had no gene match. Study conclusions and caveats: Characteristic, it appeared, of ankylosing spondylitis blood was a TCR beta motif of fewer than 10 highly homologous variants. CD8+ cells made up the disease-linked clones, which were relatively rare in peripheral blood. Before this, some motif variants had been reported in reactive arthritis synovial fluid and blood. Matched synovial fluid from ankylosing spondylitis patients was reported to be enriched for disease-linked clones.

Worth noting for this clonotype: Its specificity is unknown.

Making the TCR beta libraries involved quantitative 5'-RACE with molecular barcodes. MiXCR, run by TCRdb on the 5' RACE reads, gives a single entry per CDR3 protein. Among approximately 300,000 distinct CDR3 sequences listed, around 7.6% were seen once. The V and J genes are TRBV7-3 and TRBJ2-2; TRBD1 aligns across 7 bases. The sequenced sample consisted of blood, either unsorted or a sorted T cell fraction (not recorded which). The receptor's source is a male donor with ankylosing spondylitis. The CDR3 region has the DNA TGTGCCAGCAGCCCAACAGGGGAGTGGGGGGAGCTGTTTTTT. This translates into CASSPTGEWGELFF.